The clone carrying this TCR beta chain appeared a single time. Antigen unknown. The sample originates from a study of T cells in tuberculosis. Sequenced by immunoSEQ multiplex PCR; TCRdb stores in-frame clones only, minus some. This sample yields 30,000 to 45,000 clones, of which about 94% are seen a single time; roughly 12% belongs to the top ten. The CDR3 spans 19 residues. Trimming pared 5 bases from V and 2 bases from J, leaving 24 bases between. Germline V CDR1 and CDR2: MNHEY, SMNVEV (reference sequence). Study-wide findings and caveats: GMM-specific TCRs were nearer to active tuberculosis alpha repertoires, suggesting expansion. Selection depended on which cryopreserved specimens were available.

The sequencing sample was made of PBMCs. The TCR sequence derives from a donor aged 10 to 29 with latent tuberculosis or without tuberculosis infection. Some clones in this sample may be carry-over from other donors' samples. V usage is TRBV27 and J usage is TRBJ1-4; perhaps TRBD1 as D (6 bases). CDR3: CASSPTHSGVRLTNEKLFF. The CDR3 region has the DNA TGTGCCAGCAGTCCGACTCACTCAGGGGTGAGGTTGACTAATGAAAAACTGTTTTTT.